One and the same sample provided the 18 T cell receptor beta chains below, sequenced in a study of blood T cell repertoires in COVID-19. Produced via immunoSEQ multiplex PCR; TCRdb's table is partial and in-frame only. The sample consists of more than 100,000 clones, 70% to 80% of them appearing once. What was sequenced was peripheral blood. The origin of the receptors is a woman aged 80 or older with acute or convalescent COVID-19.

The chain employs TRBV12-3 or TRBV12-4 and TRBJ1-5; TRBD1 agrees at 7 bases. V lost 7 bases and J lost 5; bases outside the gene matches: 2. The CDR3 is made up of 12 amino acids. The CDR3 spells CASTGQHQPQHF. The CDR3 nucleotides read TGTGCCAGCACGGGACAGCATCAGCCCCAGCATTTT.

The genes are TRBV29-1 and TRBJ1-1, with a possible D match to TRBD1 (5 bases). The CDR3 runs to 14 residues. Between the trimmed V and J ends, which lost 5 bases and 1 base, there was a span of 14 bases. Germline CDR1 and CDR2: SQVTM and ANQGSEA. DNA for the CDR3: TGCAGCGTTAGAGGACAAATCGGGAACACTGAAGCTTTCTTT. This translates into CSVRGQIGNTEAFF.

There are a few counts of this clone. This chain uses TRBV19 with TRBJ2-7; possibly TRBD2 for D (6 bases). CDR1 is LNHDA and CDR2 is SQIVND in the germline V gene (reference sequence). The CDR3 is 15 amino acids. V was trimmed by 1 base and J by 0 bases, leaving 10 bases between them. The DNA for the CDR3 is TGTGCCAGTAGTATAGCATCCGGGAGCTCCTACGAGCAGTACTTC. It is translated as CASSIASGSSYEQYF. The entire variable domain, with the rest obtained from reference TRBV19 and TRBJ2-7, is as follows: DGGITQSPKYLFRKEGQNVTLSCEQNLNHDAMYWYRQDPGQGLRLIYYSQIVNDFQKGDIAEGYSVSREKKESFPLTVTSAQKNPTAFYLCASSIASGSSYEQYFGPGTRLTVT.

The chain recombines TRBV6-1 with TRBJ1-1; D remains ambiguous. Germline CDR1 and CDR2: MNHNS and SASEGT. This CDR3 region has 16 residues. Trimming left V 0 bases short and J 7 bases short, with 18 bases between. The CDR3 region is CASSEAGRLREDEAFF. In DNA, the CDR3 is TGTGCCAGCAGTGAAGCTGGGAGGTTAAGAGAAGATGAAGCTTTCTTT.

This clone was seen only once. The chain employs TRBV5-1 and TRBJ2-5, with 12 bases lining up with TRBD2. Trimming cost V 5 bases and J 1 base; bases outside gene matches: 6. The V gene's germline CDR1 is SGHRS and CDR2 YFSETQ. There are 16 residues in the CDR3. Written as DNA, the CDR3 is TGCGCCAGCAGGGGGAGACTAGCGGGAGCCCAAGAGACCCAGTACTTC. This sequence encodes CASRGRLAGAQETQYF.

The rearrangement links TRBV3-1 (or the pseudogene TRBV3-2) to TRBJ1-5; TRBD1 might be the D (6 bases). The CDR3 has 14 amino acids. CDR1 and CDR2 (germline): LGHDT, YNNKEL (reference sequence). Trimming took 0 bases from V and 5 from J, leaving 8 bases between them. The CDR3 bases are TGTGCCAGCAGCCAAGATTGGGGGCATCAGCCCCAGCATTTT. Its translation is CASSQDWGHQPQHF.

This sequence joins TRBV11-1 and TRBJ2-1, with 9 bases fitting TRBD2. V shed 2 bases, J shed 3 bases, and the junction held 2 bases outside the gene matches. CDR1 SGHAT and CDR2 FQDESV come from the germline V gene (reference sequence). This CDR3 spans 15 amino acids. CDR3 DNA: TGTGCCAGCAGCTTAAGCGGGAGGATCTACAATGAGCAGTTCTTC. It specifies CASSLSGRIYNEQFF.

This chain joins TRBV19 and TRBJ1-1, with a weak D call TRBD1 (5 bases). Germline assignment: CDR1 LNHDA and CDR2 SQIVND (reference sequence). Trimming removed 10 bases at V and 1 base at J, with 13 bases between. The CDR3 spans 13 residues. CDR3 protein: CATHWGTNTEAFF. The CDR3 DNA sequence: TGTGCCACCCATTGGGGCACGAACACTGAAGCTTTCTTT.

This chain links TRBV4-2 with TRBJ2-1; D ambiguous. Trimming pared 0 bases from V and 2 bases from J, leaving 2 bases between. Per germline, CDR1 LGHNA and CDR2 YNFKEQ. This CDR3 has 13 amino acids. The CDR3 bases are TGTGCCAGCAGCCAAGATACCTACAATGAGCAGTTCTTC. Residues: CASSQDTYNEQFF.

The CDR3 reads CASSILAGGEQFF. As DNA, the CDR3 is TGTGCCAGTAGTATACTAGCGGGAGGTGAGCAGTTCTTC. The V gene is TRBV19, the J gene TRBJ2-1; 11 positions agree with TRBD2. J was trimmed by 9 bases and V by 2 bases; bases with no gene match: 0. CDR3 length: 13 amino acids. Germline CDR1 reads LNHDA; CDR2 reads SQIVND (reference sequence).

The gene calls are TRBV10-3 and TRBJ1-2; 9 bases map to TRBD1. Looked up from germline, CDR1 is ENHRY and CDR2 is SYGVKD. This CDR3 comprises 12 residues. V dropped 5 bases and J dropped 10; count of bases not matched to a gene: 5. The CDR3 loop reads CAISLDRGLYTF. The CDR3 region has the DNA TGTGCCATCAGTTTGGACAGGGGCCTCTACACCTTC.

The J gene is TRBJ2-1, the V gene TRBV7-3; TRBD2 agrees at 15 bases. The CDR3 loop spans 16 amino acids. Germline CDR1 and CDR2: SGHTA and FQGTGA. The J segment lost 10 bases and the V segment lost 5 bases, leaving 9 bases of the junction unmatched. CDR3 sequence: CASSPAGTSGGWEQFF. The CDR3 bases are TGTGCCAGCAGCCCTGCCGGGACTAGCGGGGGGTGGGAGCAGTTCTTC.

This clone came up once. The chain joins TRBV6-1 to TRBJ1-1; a possible D gene is TRBD1 (5 bases). This CDR3 region has 15 residues. V lost 3 bases and J lost 1, with 12 bases in between. The germline V gene has CDR1 MNHNS and CDR2 SASEGT. As DNA, the CDR3 is TGTGCCAGCAGTGATTCCGGGACTGAGAACACTGAAGCTTTCTTT. As protein: CASSDSGTENTEAFF.

The genes are TRBV9 and TRBJ2-3; 9 nucleotides match TRBD2. The junction had 11 bases not matched to a gene; V was cut back by 6 bases and J by 6 bases. This CDR3 has 15 amino acids. CDR1 and CDR2 (germline): SGDLS, YYNGEE. CDR3: CASTEGTSRSDTQYF. The CDR3 DNA sequence: TGTGCCAGCACCGAAGGGACTAGCCGTTCGGATACGCAGTATTTT.

J is TRBJ2-2 and V is TRBV7-3; 8 bases line up with TRBD1. The V gene end was trimmed by 5 bases and the J gene end by 3 bases; junction bases not matched to a gene: 11. CDR3 size: 17 residues. The germline V gene has CDR1 SGHTA and CDR2 FQGTGA. The DNA of the CDR3 is TGTGCCAGCAGCCCGCCCCGGACAGGGCCGTACACCGGGGAGCTGTTTTTT. Protein: CASSPPRTGPYTGELFF.

This clone has a handful of counts. The genes are TRBV11-2 and TRBJ2-1; TRBD2 agrees at 7 bases. The CDR3 runs 17 residues. V lost 2 bases to trimming and J lost 8 bases; unmatched junction nucleotides: 15. Looked up from germline, CDR1 is SGHAT and CDR2 is FQNNGV. Written as DNA, the CDR3 is TGTGCCAGCAGCTTATTAGGAAGGAGACGGGAGGCCGATGAGCAGTTCTTC. This codes for CASSLLGRRREADEQFF.

This clone was recorded a few times. The CDR3 here is CASSTGGIRNTGELFF. CDR3 sequence (DNA): TGTGCCAGCTCGACAGGGGGTATTCGGAACACCGGGGAGCTGTTTTTT. This chain uses TRBV18 with TRBJ2-2; TRBD1 matches 9 bases. V lost 6 bases to trimming and J lost 1 base; unmatched junction nucleotides: 6. Germline CDR1 reads KGHSH; CDR2 reads LQKENI. The CDR3 is made up of 16 amino acids.

Only a few counts were recorded for this clone. Different DNA sequences within this sample yield the same CDR3. V usage is TRBV7-2 and J usage is TRBJ1-6, with 7 bases aligning to TRBD1. Trimming removed 3 bases from V and 10 bases from J; junction bases left unmatched: 6. The CDR3 has 14 amino acids. Germline V gene lookup returns CDR1 SGHTA and CDR2 FQGNSA. CDR3 in amino acids: CASSLEGARSPLHF. The DNA for the CDR3 is TGTGCCAGCAGCTTGGAGGGGGCGCGGTCACCCCTCCACTTT. The full variable domain, rest sourced from reference TRBV7-2 and TRBJ1-6, is GAGVSQSPSNKVTEKGKDVELRCDPISGHTALYWYRQSLGQGLEFLIYFQGNSAPDKSGLPSDRFSAERTGGSVSTLTIQRTQQEDSAVYLCASSLEGARSPLHFGNGTRLTVT.